The sample holds one count of the clone carrying this T cell receptor (beta chain). As yet, its antigen is unknown. Sequencing was performed with immunoSEQ multiplex PCR; in TCRdb, only in-frame clones are kept and a portion is missing. The sample has 90,000 to 150,000 clones, about 88% seen once; the top ten hold 4% to 5.5%. These data originate in a study of cytomegalovirus exposure and HLA in healthy donors. The wider study: The 95 to 150 validation repertoires used a platform that matched the one used for the approximately 620 first-cohort repertoires, as a later analysis reported. Whole-study findings and limits: A few of the chains that were CMV-associated were confirmed in vitro to be specific for CMV antigens. 164 TCR beta chains were listed as cytomegalovirus-associated.

The germline V gene has CDR1 MNHEY and CDR2 SVGAGI. CDR3 length equals 15 residues. Between the trimmed V and J ends, which lost 5 bases and 2 bases, there was a span of 15 bases. The sequence came from a man younger than 30 in good health and CMV-seropositive. The rearrangement uses TRBV6-5 and TRBJ1-1; TRBD1 might be the D (5 bases). Material: PBMCs. The CDR3 nucleotides read TGTGCCAGCAGTCCAGGGCGACAGAGAAACACTGAAGCTTTCTTT. Protein sequence: CASSPGRQRNTEAFF.